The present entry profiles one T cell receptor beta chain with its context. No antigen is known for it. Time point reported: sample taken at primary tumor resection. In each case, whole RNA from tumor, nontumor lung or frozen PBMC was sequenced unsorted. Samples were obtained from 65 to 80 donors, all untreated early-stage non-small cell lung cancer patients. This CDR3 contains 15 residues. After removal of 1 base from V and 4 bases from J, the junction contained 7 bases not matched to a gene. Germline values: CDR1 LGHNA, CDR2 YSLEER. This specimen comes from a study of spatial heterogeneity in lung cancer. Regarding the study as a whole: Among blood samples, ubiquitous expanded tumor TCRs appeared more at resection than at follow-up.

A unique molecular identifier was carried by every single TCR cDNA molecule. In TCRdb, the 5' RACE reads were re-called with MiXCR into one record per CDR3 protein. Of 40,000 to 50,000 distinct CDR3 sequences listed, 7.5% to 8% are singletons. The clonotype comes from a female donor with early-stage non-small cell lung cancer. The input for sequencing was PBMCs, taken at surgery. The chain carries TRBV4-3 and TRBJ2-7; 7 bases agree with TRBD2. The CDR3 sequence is CASSQGRAGLYEQYF. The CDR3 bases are TGCGCCAGCAGCCAAGGGCGAGCGGGGTTGTACGAGCAGTACTTC.